This record concerns one TCR beta chain sequence. Its antigen remains unidentified. The table came from immunoSEQ multiplex PCR; TCRdb's copy has only in-frame clones and leaves some out. Among 400,000 to 500,000 clones, about 80% were seen once, and the ten largest hold less than 15%. Participating donors were healthy, HIV-negative adults free of recent acute infections or vaccinations. The data derive from a study of shared clonotypes between healthy human individuals. CDR3 length: 12 amino acids. Germline V gene lookup returns CDR1 SGHRS and CDR2 YFSETQ. V trimming: 7 bases; J trimming: 1 base; junction bases outside the gene matches: 0. Study-level findings and limits: Tissue TCR repertoires likely differ from these blood-only repertoires.

Sequencing used PBMCs. The rearrangement uses TRBV5-1 and TRBJ2-7; 9 nucleotides match TRBD1. The clonotype comes from a woman between 40 and 50 years old in good health. Some clones in this sample may be carry-over from other donors' samples. Here the CDR3 reads CASGQGSYEQYF. In DNA, the CDR3 is TGCGCCAGCGGACAGGGGTCCTACGAGCAGTACTTC.